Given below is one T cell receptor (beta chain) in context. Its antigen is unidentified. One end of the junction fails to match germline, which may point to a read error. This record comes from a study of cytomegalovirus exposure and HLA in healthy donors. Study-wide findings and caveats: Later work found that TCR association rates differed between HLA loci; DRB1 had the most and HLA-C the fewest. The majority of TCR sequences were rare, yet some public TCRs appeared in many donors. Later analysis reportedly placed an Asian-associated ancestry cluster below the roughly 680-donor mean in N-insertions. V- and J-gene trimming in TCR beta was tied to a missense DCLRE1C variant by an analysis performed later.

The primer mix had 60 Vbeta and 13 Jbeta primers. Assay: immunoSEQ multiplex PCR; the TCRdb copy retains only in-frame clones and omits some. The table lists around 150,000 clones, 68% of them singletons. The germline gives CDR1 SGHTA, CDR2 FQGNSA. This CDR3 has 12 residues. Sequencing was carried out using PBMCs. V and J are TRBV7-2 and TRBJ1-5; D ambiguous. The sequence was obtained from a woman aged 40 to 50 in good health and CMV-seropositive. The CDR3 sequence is CASSYSNQPQNF. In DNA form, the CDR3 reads TGTGCCAGCAGCTATAGCAATCAGCCCCAGAATTTT.